The entry below describes one T cell receptor (beta chain). The CDR3 loop spans 13 amino acids. Trimming shortened V by 0 bases and J by 4 bases, and 6 bases separated the two germline ends. Looked up from germline, CDR1 is LNHNV and CDR2 is YYDKDF (reference sequence). These data are taken from a study of technical replicates of blood from several donors. TCRdb keeps only in-frame clones here, not all; method: immunoSEQ multiplex PCR. Of approximately 100,000 clones listed, over 90% are singletons. The chain links TRBV15 to TRBJ1-2; possible D gene TRBD1, 6 bases. This TCR was recovered from a human donor in good health. Source material: T cells isolated from PBMCs. The DNA of the CDR3 is TGTGCCACCAGCAGAGACAGGGGCTATGGCTACACCTTC. Translated, it gives CATSRDRGYGYTF.